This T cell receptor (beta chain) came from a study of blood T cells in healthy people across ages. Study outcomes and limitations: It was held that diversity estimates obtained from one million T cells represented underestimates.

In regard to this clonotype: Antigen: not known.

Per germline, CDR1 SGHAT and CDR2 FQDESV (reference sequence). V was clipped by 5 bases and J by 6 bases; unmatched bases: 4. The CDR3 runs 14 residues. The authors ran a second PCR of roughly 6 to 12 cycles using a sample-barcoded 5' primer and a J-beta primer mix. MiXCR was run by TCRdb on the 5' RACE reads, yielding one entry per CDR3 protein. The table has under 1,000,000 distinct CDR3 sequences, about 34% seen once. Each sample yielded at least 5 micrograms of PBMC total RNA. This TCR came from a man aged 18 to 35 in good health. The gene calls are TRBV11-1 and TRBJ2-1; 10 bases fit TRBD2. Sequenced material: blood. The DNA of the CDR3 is TGTGCCAGCAGCGCAGCGGGGGGGCTCAATGAGCAGTTCTTC. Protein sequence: CASSAAGGLNEQFF.